This T cell receptor beta chain was documented in a study of blood T cell repertoires in COVID-19. The wider study: Acute-phase and convalescent COVID-19 samples originated in the United States, Italy and Spain. Nucleic acid was either cDNA or gDNA, and it came from T cells, B-cell-depleted T cells, or PBMCs.

Germline V lookup: CDR1 MGHDK, CDR2 SYGVNS. Trimming stripped 7 bases from V and 3 bases from J, with 13 bases between. The CDR3 length is 13 residues. TCRdb's table, derived via immunoSEQ multiplex PCR, lists solely in-frame clones and lacks some. The sample gives roughly 260,000 clones, 70% to 90% of which show up once; under 2.5% is in the top ten. Cohort placement rested on clinical history that participants reported themselves. Recovered status in Cohort 3 required two negative PCRs, clearance, or symptom resolution. This clonotype was obtained from a woman aged 50 to 65 who had recovered from COVID-19. Sequencing was performed on PBMCs or T cells enriched from blood (not recorded which). The chain carries TRBV25-1 and TRBJ2-7; a possible D gene is TRBD2 (5 bases). CDR3 bases: TGTGCCAGCACTTTGGGCACTAGCTACGAGCAGTACTTC. This codes for CASTLGTSYEQYF.